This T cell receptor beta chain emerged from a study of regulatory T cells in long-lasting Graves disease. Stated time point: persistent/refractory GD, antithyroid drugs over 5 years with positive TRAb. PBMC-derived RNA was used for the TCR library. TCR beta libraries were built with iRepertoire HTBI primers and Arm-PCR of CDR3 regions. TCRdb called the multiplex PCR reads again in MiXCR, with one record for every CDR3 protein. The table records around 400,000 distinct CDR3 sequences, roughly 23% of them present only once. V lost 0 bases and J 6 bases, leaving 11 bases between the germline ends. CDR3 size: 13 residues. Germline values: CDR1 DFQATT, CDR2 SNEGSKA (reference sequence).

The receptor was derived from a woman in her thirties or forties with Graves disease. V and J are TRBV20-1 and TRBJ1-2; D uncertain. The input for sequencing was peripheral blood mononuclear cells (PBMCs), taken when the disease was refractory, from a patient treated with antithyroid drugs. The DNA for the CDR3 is TGCAGTGCTAGAGAGGCAGGTGGAAATGGCTACACCTTC. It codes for CSAREAGGNGYTF.